This TCR beta chain was captured by sequencing in a study of blood T cell repertoires in COVID-19. V was cut by 5 bases and J by 0 bases, with 10 bases left in between. In germline, CDR1 is SEHNR, CDR2 FQNEAQ (reference sequence). The CDR3 loop spans 14 amino acids. Under the authors' procedure: Nucleated cell counts were estimated from reference gene primer amplification. Assay used: immunoSEQ multiplex PCR; TCRdb lists only in-frame clones, some missing. V, J and clone size reflect that table, while D and trimming were determined from the DNA. The top ten clones hold approximately 7.4% of a sample with 75,000 to 100,000 clones, over 75% of them seen once.

This receptor was identified in a man aged 70-80 years with acute or convalescent COVID-19. The J gene is TRBJ1-1, the V gene TRBV7-9; TRBD1 is a possible D gene (5 bases). Sequencing was performed on peripheral blood. For the CDR3, the DNA is TGTGCCAGCAGCACTCGGACAATGAACACTGAAGCTTTCTTT. Translated: CASSTRTMNTEAFF.